This TCR beta chain was found in a study of T cells after yellow fever vaccination (dated by TCRdb to between 2018 and 2020). Notes on the research overall: The SMART-Seq v4 Ultra Low Input RNA kit was used to prepare libraries from fractions with low cell numbers. Bulk TCR alpha and beta repertoires were sequenced longitudinally to track T-cell clones before and after primary and booster YFV17D yellow fever vaccination. Two healthy male donors, one aged 18 to 29 and one aged 30 to 40 years, made up the cohort. Blood samples were taken at several timepoints before and after primary and secondary immunization, and bulk PBMC replicates and cell subsets were isolated.

CDR3 length: 16 amino acids, cysteine to phenylalanine. Only CDR3 DNA is held: 48 bases, read in frame from base 1. V is trimmed back by 0 bases and J by 5 bases, and the junction contains 4 bases that no gene match accounts for. The germline V gene provides CDR1 SGHRS and CDR2 YFSETQ. Sequenced using an Illumina NovaSeq 6000. Synthesis of TCR cDNA relied on 5'RACE template switching, a step that introduced a universal primer site along with unique molecular identifiers. cDNA synthesis was primed from both the TCR alpha and TCR beta constant segments. Libraries were amplified in two PCR steps, with sample barcodes and sequencing adapters added in the second step. Libraries were sequenced on Illumina HiSeq 2500 (2x100 bp) or NovaSeq (2x150 bp). The authors' analysis ran thus. MIGEC handled demultiplexing of reads and collapsing into UMI consensus sequences, while MiXCR performed V(D)J alignment. Vaccine-responding clonotypes were identified with edgeR using replicate PBMC samples, with FDR below 0.01 and a log2 fold change above 5 up to day 15 being required. CD4 or CD8 identity was assigned to each bulk clonotype according to whether the clonotype was present at higher abundance in the sequenced CD4 repertoire or the sequenced CD8 repertoire. The raw public data were reprocessed by TCRdb itself: fastp quality trimming at Q25, MiXCR clonotype calling, in-frame beta chains only. Every CDR3 protein is listed once, alongside the most common genes and DNA of its rows. TCRdb, not the original authors, processed these V and J calls. The sample data list some 350,000 distinct CDR3 sequences, and 3.5% to 4.5% of these were observed just once. The biggest ten clones account for 20% to 25% of the sample.

In this sample, this clonotype turned up many times. Its antigen is not yet known. Base qualities are missing; no much larger clone stands one base away. This specimen's treatment or condition label, interpreted: live attenuated yellow fever vaccine strain. At every blood-draw timepoint, two biological replicates of bulk PBMCs were collected. A standard Ficoll-Paque protocol was used to isolate PBMCs from peripheral blood. RNA was extracted with TriZol from bulk PBMCs, CD4 and CD8 fractions, and dextramer-positive and dextramer-negative fractions. Overall study outcomes, separate from this receptor: The secondary T-cell response was weaker than the primary response but faster, peaking on day 5 instead of day 15. A small share of clonotypes occurred in both CD4 and CD8 compartments, likely arising from convergent recombination. Because abundant contaminating clonotypes from the bulk population could be contained in FACS-sorted repertoires, computational filtering was required. After the booster, most clones that had expanded after primary vaccination were detected again (nearly 98% of CD4 and more than 85% of CD8), suggesting broad maintenance of memory. The study included only two donors, which limits how far the findings can be generalized.

This specimen consisted of PBMCs, obtained 5 days after the yellow fever booster vaccination. This clonotype originated in a young man who received the YFV17D yellow fever vaccine. The chain uses TRBV5-1 and TRBJ2-1, with 11 bases aligning to TRBD2. The DNA reads as follows: TGCGCCAGCAGCTTGGCCATAGCGGGGGGGAACAATGAGCAGTTCTTC. Its translation is CASSLAIAGGNNEQFF.